The 15 T cell receptor beta chains below all came from one sample that was sequenced in a study of cytomegalovirus exposure and HLA in healthy donors. Generated by immunoSEQ multiplex PCR, the TCRdb table keeps only in-frame clones and is missing some. The data hold more than 200,000 clones, with less than 95% observed a single time. Material: PBMCs. Receptors were obtained from a woman under 40 in good health and CMV-seronegative.

V and J are TRBV13 and TRBJ2-1, with 7 bases fitting TRBD2. This CDR3 region has 18 residues. The ends lost 5 bases at V and 7 bases at J; junction bases unmatched: 20. Per germline, CDR1 PRHDT and CDR2 FYEKMQ (reference sequence). The CDR3 DNA sequence: TGTGCCAGCAGCCCTCAAGCGGGAATCTCACCTAACGGTAATGAGCAGTTCTTC. Amino acids: CASSPQAGISPNGNEQFF. Based on the CDR3 plus reference TRBV13 and TRBJ2-1, the full variable domain is AAGVIQSPRHLIKEKRETATLKCYPIPRHDTVYWYQQGPGQDPQFLISFYEKMQSDKGSIPDRFSAQQFSDYHSELNMSSLELGDSALYFCASSPQAGISPNGNEQFFGPGTRLTVL.

This clone is a singleton in its sample. CDR3 nucleotides: TGTGCCAGCAGTTTGACAGGTGCCGCGAACACCGGGGAGCTGTTTTTT. Protein sequence: CASSLTGAANTGELFF. V gene TRBV27 combines with J gene TRBJ2-2; the D gene is possibly TRBD1 (6 bases). The CDR3 loop spans 16 amino acids. Germline V gene sequence: CDR1 MNHEY, CDR2 SMNVEV (reference sequence). Trimming cost V 3 bases and J 0 bases, with 11 bases left between them.

The J gene is TRBJ2-7, the V gene TRBV10-2; 12 bases are shared with TRBD2. Germline CDR1 WSHSY, CDR2 SAAADI. This CDR3 has 15 residues. With V trimmed by 4 bases and J by 5 bases, 6 bases remained unmatched. The CDR3 DNA reads TGCGCCAGCAGTGGGACTAGCGGGGTGGGGGACGAGCAGTACTTC. Translated: CASSGTSGVGDEQYF.

The chain carries TRBV7-9 and TRBJ2-1; 14 nucleotides align to TRBD2. Per the germline V gene, CDR1 is SEHNR and CDR2 is FQNEAQ (reference sequence). V shed 5 bases and J 10 bases; nucleotides not matched to a gene: 10. The CDR3 is made up of 16 amino acids. The CDR3 loop is CASSLPGLAGEMEQFF. The CDR3 coding sequence is TGTGCCAGCAGCCTACCGGGACTAGCGGGAGAGATGGAGCAGTTCTTC.

J is TRBJ1-1 and V is TRBV7-2; D call uncertain. Trimming stripped 5 bases from V and 5 bases from J, with 15 bases between. CDR3 length: 14 amino acids. Germline values: CDR1 SGHTA, CDR2 FQGNSA. As DNA, the CDR3 is TGTGCCAGCAGCCCCGGAGAGATTTCTACTGAAGCTTTCTTT. Its translation: CASSPGEISTEAFF.

J is TRBJ2-7 and V is TRBV4-3, with a possible D match to TRBD1 (5 bases). Germline-derived CDR1 and CDR2 are LGHNA and YSLEER. The V and J ends lost 1 base and 1 base respectively, with 11 bases between them. There are 15 residues in the CDR3. CDR3 coding DNA: TGCGCCAGCAGCCAAGTAGGGGCAGGATCCTACGAGCAGTACTTC. It is translated as CASSQVGAGSYEQYF.

This chain joins TRBV7-6 and TRBJ2-1; D remains unclear. CDR3 length equals 13 residues. In germline, CDR1 is SGHVS, CDR2 FNYEAQ. Trimming stripped 5 bases from V and 5 bases from J, with 10 bases between. CDR3 loop: CASSRWGDNEQFF. DNA for the CDR3: TGTGCCAGCAGCCGCTGGGGTGACAATGAGCAGTTCTTC.

The chain uses TRBV27 and TRBJ2-3; D assignment may be TRBD1 or TRBD2 (5 bases each). The CDR3 has 18 amino acids. V lost 5 bases and J 0 bases, leaving 21 bases between the germline ends. The V gene's germline CDR1 is MNHEY and CDR2 SMNVEV (reference sequence). The CDR3 is CASSMGRLLTISTDTQYF. CDR3 nucleotide sequence: TGTGCCAGCAGTATGGGACGCCTCTTAACCATTAGCACAGATACGCAGTATTTT.

The rearrangement joins TRBV27 to TRBJ2-2; 7 bases map to TRBD1. Trimming at V came to 4 bases and at J to 2 bases, leaving 4 bases not matched to a gene. Germline lookup yields CDR1 MNHEY and CDR2 SMNVEV (reference sequence). There are 15 residues in the CDR3. CDR3 residues: CASSSGQFNTGELFF. As DNA, the CDR3 is TGTGCCAGCAGTTCGGGACAGTTTAACACCGGGGAGCTGTTTTTT.

The rearrangement links TRBV6-1 to TRBJ2-7, with unresolved D. The CDR3 runs 14 residues. Trimming removed 4 bases at V and 4 bases at J, with 14 bases between. CDR1 is MNHNS, CDR2 SASEGT, per germline. The CDR3 loop reads CASSGGLPKYEQYF. The DNA of the CDR3 is TGTGCCAGCAGTGGTGGCCTCCCTAAATACGAGCAGTACTTC.

The genes are TRBV9 and TRBJ1-2; no clear D gene. V lost 0 bases, J lost 4 bases, and 10 bases lay in between. The CDR3 extends over 14 amino acids. Germline lookup yields CDR1 SGDLS and CDR2 YYNGEE. This CDR3 is CASSVAHLGYGYTF. CDR3 bases: TGTGCCAGCAGCGTAGCCCACCTTGGCTATGGCTACACCTTC.

Only one count was recorded for this clone. The CDR3 loop reads CASSLRLAGSTDTQYF. The CDR3 DNA reads TGTGCCAGCAGCTTAAGGCTAGCGGGGAGCACAGATACGCAGTATTTT. The chain combines TRBV11-3 with TRBJ2-3; 9 positions agree with TRBD2. CDR3 length: 16 amino acids. The J segment lost 0 bases and the V segment lost 2 bases, leaving 3 bases of the junction unmatched. Germline V gene sequence: CDR1 SGHNT, CDR2 YENEEA.

The V call is TRBV28, the J call TRBJ1-1, with 7 bases lining up with TRBD1. This CDR3 is 15 amino acids long. V lost 10 bases and J lost 1; bases outside the gene matches: 12. The germline V gene has CDR1 MDHEN and CDR2 SYDVKM. This CDR3 reads CATETGVLQNTEAFF. In DNA form, the CDR3 reads TGTGCCACTGAAACAGGGGTCTTACAGAACACTGAAGCTTTCTTT.

The chain combines TRBV7-2 with TRBJ1-1, with a tentative D call TRBD1 (5 bases). The V and J ends lost 5 bases and 1 base respectively, with 17 bases between them. The CDR3 extends over 16 amino acids. Looked up from germline, CDR1 is SGHTA and CDR2 is FQGNSA. CDR3: CASSALGGSSNTEAFF. CDR3 nucleotides: TGTGCCAGCAGCGCCCTTGGGGGTTCTTCGAACACTGAAGCTTTCTTT.

This chain links TRBV18 with TRBJ2-2; possibly TRBD1 for D (6 bases). CDR1 is KGHSH and CDR2 is LQKENI in the germline V gene. V dropped 7 bases and J dropped 0 bases, with 12 bases sitting between them. This CDR3 is 15 amino acids long. In nucleotides, the CDR3 is TGTGCCAGCTACGGACAGCAAACGAACACCGGGGAGCTGTTTTTT. This encodes CASYGQQTNTGELFF.